This TCR beta chain comes out of a study of molecular identifiers for immune sequencing clone quantification. The CDR3 extends over 13 amino acids. V shed 2 bases and J shed 10 bases, with 13 bases lying between them. In germline, CDR1 is SGHKS, CDR2 YYEKEE (reference sequence). One entry per CDR3 protein, called by TCRdb with MiXCR from the PCR reads. The sample holds over 300,000 distinct CDR3 sequences, about 23% seen once. The receptor was derived from a human donor in good health. Some libraries in this study had Jurkat cell RNA spiked in. The genes are TRBV5-5 and TRBJ2-1, with D possibly called TRBD1 or TRBD2 (6 bases each). The specimen sequenced was naive CD8+ T cells from blood, with Jurkat cell RNA spiked in. Subset meaning: FACS-sorted CD8+CD4-CCR7+CD45RA+ naive T cells. Here the CDR3 reads CASSFEGGEEQFF. Written as DNA, the CDR3 is TGTGCCAGCAGCTTTGAGGGGGGTGAGGAGCAGTTCTTC.